This TCR beta chain was documented in a study of vaccination and CD4 T cells after COVID-19. Looking at the study overall: Control wells got either CEFX epitopes, HIV-1 Nef peptides, or no peptide at all.

The Oncomine TCR Beta short-read assay was applied to DNA of cultured CD4+ T cells. Each CDR3 protein gets one entry after TCRdb re-called the PCR reads with MiXCR. The profile shows about 16,000 distinct CDR3 sequences, approximately 40% of them singletons. A note on this clonotype: Its antigen is undetermined. The junction shows a germline mismatch at one end, possibly a read error.

Germline CDR1 and CDR2: SGHTA and FQGNSA. This CDR3 is built from 15 residues. Treatment indicated: approximately 11-day PBMC culture with coronavirus spike peptide pools or control peptides (ViraFEST assay). The V gene is TRBV7-2, the J gene TRBJ2-5; D remains unclear. Source: CD4+ T cells from blood, cultured in vitro, taken before SARS-CoV-2 vaccination. This clonotype was sampled from a human donor who received a COVID-19 vaccine. This CDR3 reads CASSLVAALGETQYF. Written as DNA, the CDR3 is TGTGCCAGCAGTTTAGTCGCAGCGTTAGGGGAGACCCAGTACTTC. The full variable domain, rest sourced from reference TRBV7-2 and TRBJ2-5, is GAGVSQSPSNKVTEKGKDVELRCDPISGHTALYWYRQSLGQGLEFLIYFQGNSAPDKSGLPSDRFSAERTGGSVSTLTIQRTQQEDSAVYLCASSLVAALGETQYFGPGTRLLVL.